Presented here are 21 T cell receptor beta chains from one specimen sequenced in a study of control samples from healthy donors and cancer patients. Sequencing was performed with immunoSEQ multiplex PCR; in TCRdb, only in-frame clones are kept and a portion is missing. The sample holds some 140,000 clones; over 85% are singletons and the top ten take 10% to 12%. The sample taken for sequencing was blood. These receptors originate from a young man in good health.

CDR3 region: CAISVSENYGYTF. The CDR3 DNA reads TGTGCCATCAGTGTTTCAGAAAACTATGGCTACACCTTC. The chain couples TRBV10-3 to TRBJ1-2; D is unresolved. The CDR3 loop spans 13 amino acids. Between the trimmed V and J ends, which lost 4 bases and 2 bases, there was a span of 8 bases. CDR1 is ENHRY, CDR2 SYGVKD, per germline.

The chain is built from TRBV14 and TRBJ2-3, with TRBD2 identical over 12 bases. V was clipped by 5 bases and J by 2 bases; unmatched bases: 17. The CDR3 contains 20 residues. CDR1 is SGHDN and CDR2 is FVKESK in the germline V gene. The CDR3 DNA is TGTGCCAGCAGCGACCGACTAGCGGGAGTGAGCGGGTCGCTCACAGATACGCAGTATTTT. Amino acid sequence: CASSDRLAGVSGSLTDTQYF. The full variable domain, its missing parts supplied by reference TRBV14 and TRBJ2-3, is EAGVTQFPSHSVIEKGQTVTLRCDPISGHDNLYWYRRVMGKEIKFLLHFVKESKQDESGMPNNRFLAERTGGTYSTLKVQPAELEDSGVYFCASSDRLAGVSGSLTDTQYFGPGTRLTVL.

The chain has TRBV19 and TRBJ1-5; D is unresolved. This CDR3 comprises 14 residues. CDR1 and CDR2 from the germline V gene are LNHDA and SQIVND (reference sequence). V gave up 7 bases and J gave up 2 bases, with 12 bases separating them. The CDR3 coding sequence is TGTGCCAGTATGTACCACGGCGGCAATCAGCCCCAGCATTTT. Its translation: CASMYHGGNQPQHF.

This clone was found once. The chain has TRBV11-2 and TRBJ2-7; D gene unclear. Germline assignment: CDR1 SGHAT and CDR2 FQNNGV. This CDR3 is built from 14 residues. Trimming took 7 bases from V and 1 from J, leaving 14 bases between them. CDR3 amino acids: CASTFPGLSYEQYF. CDR3 bases: TGTGCCAGCACCTTTCCCGGGCTTTCCTACGAGCAGTACTTC.

The V gene is TRBV28, the J gene TRBJ1-1; the D is unclear. Germline CDR1 MDHEN, CDR2 SYDVKM. Deletions cut 8 bases from V and 1 base from J, with 17 bases between. CDR3 length equals 15 residues. The CDR3 sequence is CASEEATRKNTEAFF. In DNA, the CDR3 is TGTGCCAGCGAAGAAGCGACAAGGAAGAACACTGAAGCTTTCTTT.

The chain carries TRBV5-8 and TRBJ1-5; possible D gene TRBD1, 5 bases. Germline-derived CDR1 and CDR2 are SGHTS and YDEGEE. This CDR3 is built from 14 residues. V gave up 6 bases and J gave up 5 bases, with 15 bases separating them. This CDR3 reads CASKTFGGYQPQHF. CDR3 nucleotide sequence: TGTGCCAGCAAAACATTCGGGGGATATCAGCCCCAGCATTTT.

This chain uses TRBV28 with TRBJ2-4; tentative D call: TRBD1 (6 bases). Trimming stripped 6 bases from V and 6 bases from J, with 9 bases between. Germline CDR1 MDHEN, CDR2 SYDVKM. The CDR3 sequence is 12 residues long. The CDR3, as DNA: TGTGCCAGCAGAGGGGGTAGAAACATTCAGTACTTC. Protein: CASRGGRNIQYF. The full variable domain, with the rest looked up from reference TRBV28 and TRBJ2-4, is DVKVTQSSRYLVKRTGEKVFLECVQDMDHENMFWYRQDPGLGLRLIYFSYDVKMKEKGDIPEGYSVSREKKERFSLILESASTNQTSMYLCASRGGRNIQYFGAGTRLSVL.

The rearrangement links TRBV18 to TRBJ1-1; 8 bases map to TRBD1. V lost 3 bases and J lost 3; bases outside the gene matches: 6. In germline, CDR1 is KGHSH, CDR2 LQKENI. The CDR3 covers 15 residues. The CDR3 region has the DNA TGTGCCAGCTCACCGTATCAGGGGGCTGACACTGAAGCTTTCTTT. Its translation: CASSPYQGADTEAFF.

The chain couples TRBV5-5 to TRBJ2-1, with 7 bases that match TRBD1. This CDR3 comprises 14 residues. CDR1 SGHKS and CDR2 YYEKEE come from the germline V gene (reference sequence). With 5 bases clipped from V and 8 bases from J, the junction kept 10 bases outside the gene matches. The CDR3 protein is CASRLDRVRDEQFF. Written as DNA, the CDR3 is TGTGCCAGCAGACTAGACAGGGTGCGGGATGAGCAGTTCTTC.

The J gene is TRBJ1-2, the V gene TRBV4-2; D perhaps matches TRBD1 (5 bases). The CDR3 is 16 amino acids. Germline V CDR1 and CDR2: LGHNA, YNFKEQ. Trimming cost V 2 bases and J 1 base, with 14 bases left between them. DNA of the CDR3: TGTGCCAGCAGCCAACAGGGCCGCGGAGGTAACTATGGCTACACCTTC. Protein sequence: CASSQQGRGGNYGYTF.

This clone was counted a single time. This chain connects TRBV12-3 or TRBV12-4 to TRBJ1-5, with D unclear. Trimming took 1 base from V and 4 from J, leaving 5 bases between them. This CDR3 has 13 residues. The CDR3 region is CASSLGQNQPQHF. CDR3 DNA sequence: TGTGCCAGCAGTTTAGGACAAAATCAGCCCCAGCATTTT.

This chain joins TRBV7-4 and TRBJ1-6; D remains ambiguous. The germline V gene encodes CDR1 SGHVT and CDR2 SQSDAQ. V was cut by 4 bases and J by 1 base, with 8 bases left in between. This CDR3 comprises 15 residues. CDR3 coding DNA: TGTGCCAGCAGCTCACCCGGGTCCTATAATTCACCCCTCCACTTT. It specifies CASSSPGSYNSPLHF.

The rearrangement uses TRBV2 and TRBJ2-7, with D perhaps matching TRBD1 (6 bases). The CDR3 length is 13 residues. Germline V gene data show CDR1 as SNHLY and CDR2 as FYNNEI. Between the trimmed V and J ends, which lost 7 bases and 2 bases, there was a span of 12 bases. CDR3 nucleotides: TGTGCCAGCACCCCGGGACAAACCTACGAGCAGTACTTC. Amino acid sequence: CASTPGQTYEQYF. Supplemented by reference TRBV2 and TRBJ2-7, the full variable domain reads EPEVTQTPSHQVTQMGQEVILRCVPISNHLYFYWYRQILGQKVEFLVSFYNNEISEKSEIFDDQFSVERPDGSNFTLKIRSTKLEDSAMYFCASTPGQTYEQYFGPGTRLTVT.

The CDR3 DNA reads TGTGCCACCAGCAGAGCAACAGATACGCAGTATTTT. Translation: CATSRATDTQYF. This sequence joins TRBV15 and TRBJ2-3; no clear D. The V and J ends lost 1 base and 3 bases respectively, with 2 bases between them. Germline V lookup: CDR1 LNHNV, CDR2 YYDKDF (reference sequence). The CDR3 length is 12 residues.

This chain connects TRBV7-9 to TRBJ2-5; 12 bases are a match to TRBD2. Germline V lookup: CDR1 SEHNR, CDR2 FQNEAQ (reference sequence). V shed 6 bases and J 5 bases; nucleotides not matched to a gene: 16. This CDR3 has 18 residues. CDR3 sequence: CASRSLRASGRAWETQYF. CDR3 sequence (DNA): TGTGCCAGCAGATCTCTGAGGGCTAGCGGGAGGGCCTGGGAGACCCAGTACTTC.

This chain links TRBV27 with TRBJ2-3, with D perhaps TRBD1 (6 bases). This CDR3 is 13 amino acids long. The V end was cut by 4 bases, the J end by 4 bases, with 9 bases between. The germline V gene encodes CDR1 MNHEY and CDR2 SMNVEV (reference sequence). The CDR3 DNA is TGTGCCAGCAGTTCCCCAGGGGCAGATACGCAGTATTTT. Protein: CASSSPGADTQYF.

V and J are TRBV6-5 and TRBJ1-1; 9 bases are shared with TRBD1. The V segment lost 8 bases and the J segment 1 base; nucleotides outside the gene matches: 8. This CDR3 has 15 amino acids. Germline assignment: CDR1 MNHEY and CDR2 SVGAGI. The CDR3 loop is CASGMTTGGNTEAFF. CDR3 DNA sequence: TGTGCCAGCGGCATGACGACAGGGGGGAACACTGAAGCTTTCTTT.

The chain uses TRBV7-2 and TRBJ1-1; D unresolved. In germline, CDR1 is SGHTA, CDR2 FQGNSA. This CDR3 region has 15 residues. The germline V and J ends were trimmed by 1 base and 2 bases, with 11 bases remaining between them. CDR3 loop: CASSLDGQENTEAFF. In DNA, the CDR3 is TGTGCCAGCAGCTTAGATGGGCAGGAAAACACTGAAGCTTTCTTT.

The gene calls are TRBV20-1 and TRBJ2-1, with 7 positions matching TRBD1. The germline V gene encodes CDR1 DFQATT and CDR2 SNEGSKA (reference sequence). This CDR3 region has 11 residues. The junction had 6 bases not matched to a gene; V was cut back by 4 bases and J by 12 bases. The CDR3 bases are TGCAGTGCTACCCAGGGGGACCCGCAGTTCTTC. Translating it yields CSATQGDPQFF.

The V gene is TRBV19, the J gene TRBJ2-2; 8 bases align to TRBD1. V was clipped by 7 bases and J by 6 bases; unmatched bases: 7. The CDR3 has 14 amino acids. Looked up from germline, CDR1 is LNHDA and CDR2 is SQIVND (reference sequence). For the CDR3, the DNA is TGTGCCAGTACCTTCCTACAGGGGGCCGGGGAGCTGTTTTTT. Translating it yields CASTFLQGAGELFF.

The gene calls are TRBV7-2 and TRBJ2-1, with D hard to call. Trimming removed 2 bases at V and 5 bases at J, with 16 bases between. Germline CDR1 and CDR2: SGHTA and FQGNSA. The length of the CDR3 is 16 residues. The CDR3 DNA follows: TGTGCCAGCAGCTTATTCAACCGGCTGGATGACAATGAGCAGTTCTTC. This codes for CASSLFNRLDDNEQFF.